Listed below are T cell receptor beta chains from one sample, sequenced in a study of blood T cell repertoires in COVID-19. The method was immunoSEQ multiplex PCR; TCRdb's version includes in-frame clones alone and lacks a portion of them. The sample carries 140,000 or so clones, 81% recorded once. The sequencing sample was made of peripheral blood. The receptors were gathered from a human donor in a cohort sampled during active COVID-19. Each CDR3 is given with its conserved first and last residue. A D gene is named only where the DNA matches it firmly. Size is stated for part of the rows, as once, few or many counts, or as a class when the clone is expanded.

D,J,size,V,DNA,CDR3
TRBD2,TRBJ2-5,NA,TRBV7-2,TGTGCCAGCAGCTTAGCTAGCGGGTGGGGGGAGACCCAGTACTTC,CASSLASGWGETQYF
TRBD1,TRBJ2-7,NA,TRBV7-2,TGTGCCAGCGGGGACAGGGTAGGGGGGGCCAACTACGAGCAGTACTTC,CASGDRVGGANYEQYF
TRBD1,TRBJ1-1,NA,TRBV28,TGTGCCATTCGGACAGGGTGGATTGAAGCTTTCTTT,CAIRTGWIEAFF
TRBD2,TRBJ2-3,once,TRBV7-2,TGTGCCAGCAGCTCCGGGAGGGGGGCAGATACGCAGTATTTT,CASSSGRGADTQYF
TRBD1,TRBJ1-1,NA,TRBV7-2,TGTGCCAGCAGCAGGCGACAGGGGGGGACTGAAGCTTTCTTT,CASSRRQGGTEAFF
TRBD2,TRBJ2-1,NA,TRBV10-2,TGCGCCAGCAGGCAGCGGGGGGGCGAGAATGAGCAGTTCTTC,CASRQRGGENEQFF
NA,TRBJ1-6,NA,TRBV28,TGTGCCAGCAGTTTATACGGAGGGCGGTCACCCCTCCACTTT,CASSLYGGRSPLHF
TRBD2,TRBJ2-7,NA,TRBV19,TGTGCCAGTAGTACCTCGGGGGCGGGAGGCTACGAGCAGTACTTC,CASSTSGAGGYEQYF
NA,TRBJ2-6,NA,TRBV28,TGTGCCAGCCGCGACAGCTTCTCTGGGGCCAACGTCCTGACTTTC,CASRDSFSGANVLTF
TRBD2,TRBJ2-5,NA,TRBV6-2/TRBV6-3,TGTGCCAGCAGTTACGGCCAGGGTGTAGCGGGAGTGGAGACCCAGTACTTC,CASSYGQGVAGVETQYF
NA,TRBJ2-7,NA,TRBV25-1,TGTGCCAGCAGTCCCAGCGTTTACGAGCAGTACTTC,CASSPSVYEQYF
NA,TRBJ1-5,NA,TRBV7-2,TGTGCCAGCAGCTTTCAGGGAGGTTGGAATCAGCCCCAGCATTTT,CASSFQGGWNQPQHF
TRBD1,TRBJ1-1,NA,TRBV5-1,TGCGCCAGCAGCTCCACCCAGACAGGGTCGGCCGTGAACACTGAAGCTTTCTTT,CASSSTQTGSAVNTEAFF